The clone carrying this TCR beta chain was picked up one time. Its antigen is not identified. The data were taken from a study of CD8+ T cells in alopecia areata. As for the study in general: It was 6 to 18 months of tofacitinib, and then there were 6 months off drug.

From alopecia areata patients, lesional scalp punch biopsies and peripheral blood were collected. It was cDNA, reverse transcribed from extracted RNA, that served as the sequencing template. Some clones are missing from TCRdb's copy, which holds only in-frame ones; the method was immunoSEQ multiplex PCR. The sample comprises 220,000 or so clones, 50% to 60% of which are singletons, and more than 0.4% rests with the top ten. Overall study results and limits: Clonality exceeded that of normal scalp in lesional scalp, most notably in alopecia totalis/universalis. Among patients, TCR sharing was less clear than in mice, a difference possibly due in part to HLA diversity in the patient population.

This CDR3 comprises 11 residues. Germline CDR1 is GTSNPN and CDR2 is SVGIG (reference sequence). Trimming removed 3 bases at V and 5 bases at J, with 4 bases between. Sequencing used CD4+ T cells sorted from blood, obtained at week 0. The V gene is TRBV30, the J gene TRBJ1-4, with no clear D. The receptor's source is a human donor with alopecia areata. In nucleotides, the CDR3 is TGTGCCTGGAGGGGAAATGAAAAACTGTTTTTT. It translates to CAWRGNEKLFF.